This T cell receptor (beta chain) was obtained from a study of T-cell reconstitution after alpha-beta-depleted transplantation in children. Study outcomes and limitations: Reportedly, alpha-beta T cells present about two months post-transplant originated from several hundred expanded clones of graft origin. Certain patients had high TCRbeta diversity at day 60, and it came from recipient T cells and thymic progenitors that survived.

This sample's TCRbeta library carried unique molecular identifier barcodes. Via MiXCR, TCRdb re-called the PCR reads, giving one row per CDR3 protein. Altogether a few hundred thousand distinct CDR3 sequences are present, 25% to 30% being singletons, with the ten largest covering 36%. Turning to this clonotype: Its antigen is unknown.

With 7 bases clipped from V and 3 bases from J, the junction kept 5 bases outside the gene matches. The V gene's germline CDR1 is SGHRS and CDR2 YFSETQ. The CDR3 contains 14 residues. Source: PBMCs, taken before TCRalphabeta/CD19-depleted stem cell transplant. This clonotype was sampled from a boy under two years old with Wiskott-Aldrich syndrome, due to receive a stem cell transplant. The chain combines TRBV5-1 with TRBJ2-4; 9 bases map to TRBD2. CDR3 bases: TGCGCCAGCGGCGAGACTAGCGGCAAAAACATTCAGTACTTC. Translating it yields CASGETSGKNIQYF. Using reference TRBV5-1 and TRBJ2-4 for the parts outside the CDR3, the full variable domain is KAGVTQTPRYLIKTRGQQVTLSCSPISGHRSVSWYQQTPGQGLQFLFEYFSETQRNKGNFPGRFSGRQFSNSRSEMNVSTLELGDSALYLCASGETSGKNIQYFGAGTRLSVL.